This entry concerns a single T cell receptor (beta chain). The clone's antigen remains unknown. Qualities for individual bases were not recorded, and no much larger clone is one base off. Distinct nucleotide sequences in the sample also encode this CDR3. The entry originates in a study of shared clonotypes between healthy human individuals (TCRdb year 2020). General notes on the study: The cohort comprised a couple of women and a few men aged 18 to 49 years. For each donor, CD4 naive and CD4 memory were each given three plates, CD8 naive was given two plates, and CD8 memory was given one plate. To estimate repertoire size and how much clonotypes are shared between individuals, the study performed deep sequencing of blood TCR repertoires from roughly five healthy adults. To increase sequencing depth and limit assay-specific biases, different laboratories used diverse techniques to prepare libraries and sequence TCR repertoires. Between about 0.94 and 10 billion PBMCs per donor were obtained by leukapheresis. The paper's findings and limits, for the study overall: Incomplete sequencing was indicated by rarefaction of sorted-subset datasets, despite the large sequencing depth. Because the study included only a small number of donors, the genetic and exposure-history diversity represented was limited. Pairwise subsampling indicated that sequencing depth was expected to affect the degree of clonotype sharing among donors. Across a few donors, about 4.5% of naive CD4, roughly 3.8% of naive CD8, approximately 2.5% of memory CD4, and approximately 0.42% of memory CD8 clonotypes were shared. Naive subsets generally had larger estimated clonotype richness than memory subsets did. Clonotypes shared by all four sorted-subset donors showed higher generation probabilities than non-shared clonotypes. Sampling was restricted to blood, and TCR repertoires in tissues likely differ from the TCR repertoires found in blood.

V gives up 0 bases and J gives up 5 bases, and the segment between their germline ends measures 8 bases. The germline V gene specifies SGHRS as CDR1 and YFSETQ as CDR2. Counted from cysteine to phenylalanine, this CDR3 has 13 amino acids. Solely the CDR3 DNA is kept, with 39 bases framed from the first base. TCR CDR3 regions were amplified from genomic DNA by multiplex PCR using the deep immunoSEQ assay. Extracted genomic DNA from each cell subset was distributed evenly across all wells of several immunoSEQ 96-well plates, and each plate was treated as a replicate. For sorted subsets, each replicate PCR was loaded with 150 to 250 ng genomic DNA, equivalent to 32,000 or so T cell genomes. The purified libraries were quantified using a Qubit 3.0 fluorometer, sized with a Bioanalyzer 2100, and then quantified again using the KAPA Library Quantification kit. Each immunoSEQ 96-well plate was sequenced on its own single-read 150-cycle Illumina NextSeq 550 flow cell. The study's own analysis went as follows. Because the immunoSEQ output included only junctional sequences and no quality scores, the filtering could not be the same as the filtering used for full-length reads. Sequences were annotated with PyIR, a Python wrapper for IgBLAST v1.9, and V/J genes and CDR3 were assigned using IMGT germline references. Reads were removed for weak V/J assignments (E-value above 1e-6), missing CDR3, stop codons, out-of-frame junctions, or ambiguous translated residues. V3J clonotypes were defined as sequences sharing an identical inferred V gene, J gene, and CDR3 amino acid sequence. Percentage overlap between repertoires was calculated by dividing the number of shared unique clonotypes by the size of the smaller repertoire. RTK rarefaction, the Chao1 estimator, and Recon v2.1 estimates of unobserved clonotypes were used to assess repertoire richness. Generation probabilities were computed with OLGA for all TCRbeta clonotypes obtained by the gDNA method from several donors. TCRdb obtained this table from immuneACCESS and retained in-frame rearrangements with V and J assigned. These tables miss some clones; where compared with another copy, unresolved V genes account for less than half of the shortfall, and the remainder is unexplained. That table furnishes V, J and clone size, whereas the DNA furnished D and trimming. The sample table contains over a million clones; only one count was recorded for about 74% of them. The ten most abundant clones make up approximately 1.5% of the sample.

Healthy HIV-negative adults with no recently reported acute infections or vaccinations were included as donors. Every donor was a Caucasian adult residing in Nashville, Tennessee, USA. Magnetic negative selection was used to enrich CD4+ T cells, after which naive cells were positively selected on CD45RA and the negative fraction became the memory subset. After blood collection by leukapheresis, PBMCs were isolated using Ficoll-Histopaque density gradient centrifugation and then cryopreserved in the vapor phase of liquid nitrogen. Analytical flow cytometry was used to check the purity and quantity of each magnetically sorted T cell population. Genomic DNA was isolated from every sorted fraction and measured by UV absorbance on a Nanodrop 2000c.

Sequences were obtained from memory CD4+ T cells sorted from blood. The cell subset or site label on this specimen signifies: CD45RA-negative fraction. This sequence originates from a man younger than 35 in good health. This sequence uses TRBV5-1 and TRBJ1-2, with the D gene too uncertain to name. CDR3 reads: CASSLEAGYGYTF. The DNA sequence is given as TGCGCCAGCAGCTTGGAGGCGGGATATGGCTACACCTTC.